These 26 T cell receptor beta chains came from one sample sequenced in a study of CD8 T cells in ankylosing spondylitis. General study findings and limits: What seemed typical of ankylosing spondylitis blood was a TCR beta motif built from roughly eight highly homologous variants.

The antigens these receptors bind are not known. TCRdb independently ran MiXCR on the 5' RACE reads; one entry per CDR3 protein. The sample yields over 400,000 distinct CDR3 sequences, roughly 25% seen once. The source material was blood, either unsorted or a sorted T cell fraction (not recorded which). Receptor source: a male donor with ankylosing spondylitis.

There are a few counts of this clonotype. The chain joins TRBV19 to TRBJ2-7, with D maybe TRBD1 (5 bases). CDR3 size: 11 residues. Trimming shortened V by 11 bases and J by 3 bases, and 11 bases separated the two germline ends. The germline CDR1 and CDR2 sequences are LNHDA and SQIVND (reference sequence). The CDR3 is CAAGRLYEQYF. The CDR3 DNA reads as TGTGCCGCAGGGCGTCTCTACGAGCAGTACTTC.

The chain employs TRBV18 and TRBJ2-1; maybe TRBD1 (6 bases). The CDR3 has 15 amino acids. Germline V lookup: CDR1 KGHSH, CDR2 LQKENI. Between the trimmed V and J ends, which lost 2 bases and 4 bases, there was a span of 12 bases. Here the CDR3 DNA reads TGTGCCAGCTCACCAAAGACAGGACTTTACAATGAGCAGTTCTTC. Its translation: CASSPKTGLYNEQFF.

The chain has TRBV9 and TRBJ2-7; 9 positions agree with TRBD1. V trimming: 0 bases; J trimming: 3 bases; junction bases outside the gene matches: 7. The CDR3 is made up of 16 amino acids. CDR1 and CDR2 from the germline V gene are SGDLS and YYNGEE. The CDR3 is CASSVALGQGVYEQYF. The CDR3 bases are TGTGCCAGCAGCGTAGCTCTGGGACAGGGAGTCTACGAGCAGTACTTC.

This clonotype was detected a few times. The V gene is TRBV2, the J gene TRBJ1-1; TRBD1 might be the D (5 bases). V gave up 5 bases and J gave up 1 base, with 17 bases separating them. The V gene's germline CDR1 is SNHLY and CDR2 FYNNEI. The CDR3 runs 16 residues. DNA for the CDR3: TGTGCCAGCAGTCCCTCGATGGTCAGGGCGAACACTGAAGCTTTCTTT. The encoded protein is CASSPSMVRANTEAFF.

This chain uses TRBV11-2 with TRBJ2-2, with D possibly TRBD1 on 6 matching bases. This CDR3 region has 16 residues. V dropped 1 base and J dropped 0 bases, with 9 bases sitting between them. Germline CDR1 is SGHAT and CDR2 is FQNNGV. The CDR3 is CASSLGSGANTGELFF. The CDR3 DNA is TGTGCCAGCAGCTTAGGTTCAGGGGCGAACACCGGGGAGCTGTTTTTT.

The sample holds a few counts of this clonotype. This chain connects TRBV15 to TRBJ1-1; TRBD1 is a possible D gene (5 bases). With 5 bases removed from V and 8 bases from J, the gap between germline ends came to 15 bases. This CDR3 is 13 amino acids long. CDR1 and CDR2 (germline): LNHNV, YYDKDF (reference sequence). The CDR3 reads CATSGGAGREAFF. Here the CDR3 DNA reads TGTGCCACCAGCGGAGGGGCCGGGCGAGAAGCTTTCTTT.

CDR3 nucleotides: TGTGCCAGCAGCTTTTTAGGTGGAAATCGGGTCTACAATGAGCAGTTCTTC. Translated: CASSFLGGNRVYNEQFF. The gene calls are TRBV5-8 and TRBJ2-1; D uncertain. The CDR3 sequence is 17 residues long. Per germline, CDR1 SGHTS and CDR2 YDEGEE. The V gene lost 2 bases and the J gene lost 3 bases, with 18 bases spanning the gap.

The chain carries TRBV20-1 and TRBJ2-7, with 7 bases aligning to TRBD2. Germline trimming cut 2 bases from V and 2 bases from J; bases unmatched to any gene: 9. The CDR3 runs 15 residues. CDR1 and CDR2 from the germline V gene are DFQATT and SNEGSKA (reference sequence). The CDR3 loop reads CSARNSREGTYEQYF. The CDR3, as DNA: TGCAGTGCTAGAAATTCGAGGGAGGGAACCTACGAGCAGTACTTC.

The sample holds a few counts of this clonotype. The rearrangement joins TRBV10-3 to TRBJ2-5; 7 bases match TRBD2. The CDR3 runs 14 residues. J lost 5 bases, V lost 5 bases, and 8 bases had no gene match. Germline lookup yields CDR1 ENHRY and CDR2 SYGVKD. The CDR3 sequence: CAISSGTVRETQYF. Written as DNA, the CDR3 is TGTGCCATCAGTAGCGGGACTGTTCGGGAGACCCAGTACTTC.

The V gene is TRBV5-1, the J gene TRBJ1-1; no reliable D call. The length of the CDR3 is 12 residues. Germline V lookup: CDR1 SGHRS, CDR2 YFSETQ. V gave up 2 bases and J gave up 7 bases, with 9 bases separating them. The CDR3 nucleotides read TGCGCCAGCAGCTTCGCGATAGGTGAAGCTTTCTTT. It yields the protein CASSFAIGEAFF.

This clonotype has just a few counts. This chain joins TRBV24-1 and TRBJ2-5; D tentatively fits TRBD1 or TRBD2 (5 bases each). V shed 3 bases and J shed 5 bases, with 18 bases lying between them. The length of the CDR3 is 16 residues. CDR1 KGHDR and CDR2 SFDVKD come from the germline V gene. The CDR3, as DNA: TGTGCCACCAGTGATAGCGACAGAGGGCTGCTGGAGACCCAGTACTTC. Its protein product is CATSDSDRGLLETQYF.

This chain connects TRBV3-1 to TRBJ2-5; 7 nucleotides line up with TRBD1. The CDR3 extends over 14 amino acids. V dropped 5 bases and J dropped 2; count of bases not matched to a gene: 5. Germline assignment: CDR1 LGHDT and CDR2 YNNKEL (reference sequence). CDR3 region: CASSASGGQETQYF. The DNA of the CDR3 is TGTGCCAGCAGCGCTTCAGGGGGTCAAGAGACCCAGTACTTC.

This clonotype turned up a few times. The chain is built from TRBV20-1 and TRBJ2-2, with D perhaps TRBD1 (6 bases). There are 12 residues in the CDR3. Looked up from germline, CDR1 is DFQATT and CDR2 is SNEGSKA (reference sequence). Deletions cut 5 bases from V and 7 bases from J, with 11 bases between. The CDR3 is CSAPLGGGELFF. In DNA form, the CDR3 reads TGCAGTGCTCCTCTAGGGGGCGGGGAGCTGTTTTTT.

A single count supports this clonotype. This chain connects TRBV9 to TRBJ2-1, with D possibly being TRBD2 (5 bases). Between the trimmed V and J ends, which lost 0 bases and 6 bases, there was a span of 10 bases. CDR1 and CDR2 from the germline V gene are SGDLS and YYNGEE. CDR3 length equals 14 residues. DNA for the CDR3: TGTGCCAGCAGCGTAGCCCTAGCCGGCAATGAGCAGTTCTTC. The encoded protein is CASSVALAGNEQFF.

The V and J genes are TRBV6-1 and TRBJ1-6; weak D call: TRBD1 (5 bases). Germline lookup yields CDR1 MNHNS and CDR2 SASEGT. The V end was cut by 2 bases, the J end by 6 bases, with 8 bases between. This CDR3 is 14 amino acids long. DNA of the CDR3: TGTGCCAGCAGTGAAAGGGACGGTAATTCACCCCTCCACTTT. Its protein product is CASSERDGNSPLHF.

The chain combines TRBV4-1 with TRBJ1-1, with a tentative D call TRBD1 (5 bases). The germline V gene encodes CDR1 MGHRA and CDR2 YSYEKL. V lost 2 bases, J lost 3 bases, and 16 bases lay in between. The CDR3 is 16 residues long. The CDR3 DNA sequence: TGCGCCAGCAGCCAAAAACAGGCCCAAAGAGACACTGAAGCTTTCTTT. The encoded protein is CASSQKQAQRDTEAFF.

This clonotype was counted between two and nine times. The rearrangement links TRBV3-1 to TRBJ1-6; 9 nucleotides match TRBD1. Germline CDR1 is LGHDT and CDR2 is YNNKEL (reference sequence). The CDR3 runs to 15 residues. V trimming: 4 bases; J trimming: 8 bases; junction bases outside the gene matches: 6. Written as DNA, the CDR3 is TGTGCCAGCAGCCCCCGGACAGGGGACGATTCACCCCTCCACTTT. As protein: CASSPRTGDDSPLHF.

J is TRBJ2-7 and V is TRBV6-5; 7 bases are shared with TRBD2. The CDR3 sequence is 15 residues long. The germline gives CDR1 MNHEY, CDR2 SVGAGI. J gave up 0 bases and V 0 bases, and 2 bases lay outside the gene matches. This CDR3 is CASSYSAGSSYEQYV. The CDR3 DNA sequence: TGTGCCAGCAGTTACTCAGCGGGGAGCTCCTACGAGCAGTACGTC.

The rearrangement uses TRBV5-1 and TRBJ1-2; D gene unclear. V was trimmed by 4 bases and J by 2 bases, leaving 15 bases between them. The CDR3 consists of 15 residues. The germline CDR1 and CDR2 sequences are SGHRS and YFSETQ. The CDR3 spells CASSPGGPANYGYTF. The CDR3 nucleotides are TGCGCCAGCAGCCCTGGTGGACCCGCAAACTATGGCTACACCTTC.

This clonotype was recorded at least ten times. The chain is built from TRBV7-2 and TRBJ2-5, with TRBD2 identical over 7 bases. Germline values: CDR1 SGHTA, CDR2 FQGNSA. This CDR3 spans 15 amino acids. With V trimmed by 1 base and J by 4 bases, 6 bases remained unmatched. The CDR3, as DNA: TGTGCCAGCAGCTTAGATGGGGGGGGGAGAGAGACCCAGTACTTC. Residues: CASSLDGGGRETQYF.

This chain links TRBV25-1 with TRBJ2-3; TRBD1 is a possible D gene (5 bases). The CDR3 totals 15 residues. CDR1 and CDR2 (germline): MGHDK, SYGVNS. Trimming cost V 5 bases and J 7 bases, with 19 bases left between them. Written as DNA, the CDR3 is TGTGCCAGCAGTTTCAGGGCGTCCCCCGATCATACGCAGTATTTT. This encodes CASSFRASPDHTQYF.

This clonotype was seen only a few times. The V call is TRBV20-1, the J call TRBJ2-7; 7 bases are shared with TRBD1. The V and J ends lost 6 bases and 2 bases, in that order; junction bases with no gene match: 10. CDR3 length equals 14 residues. Germline CDR1 DFQATT, CDR2 SNEGSKA (reference sequence). This CDR3 reads CSAHDRVKAYEQYF. The CDR3 DNA is TGCAGTGCGCATGACAGGGTTAAAGCCTACGAGCAGTACTTC.

The CDR3 DNA is TGCGCCAGCAGCGGGGCTAGCGGTCAATACAATGAGCAGTTCTTC. Amino acid sequence: CASSGASGQYNEQFF. This chain joins TRBV5-1 and TRBJ2-1; 7 bases align to TRBD2. V lost 4 bases, J lost 4 bases, and 8 bases stayed unmatched. This CDR3 is built from 15 residues. Germline V gives CDR1 SGHRS, CDR2 YFSETQ.

The chain combines TRBV12-3 or TRBV12-4 with TRBJ1-5, with a weak D call TRBD1 (6 bases). The V and J ends lost 5 bases and 5 bases respectively, with 10 bases between them. The CDR3 has 13 residues. Here the CDR3 reads CASSPYRDQPQHF. The CDR3 bases are TGTGCCAGCAGTCCATACAGGGATCAGCCCCAGCATTTT.

The sample holds a few counts of this clonotype. The CDR3 here is CASSYRQGAQGYEQYF. CDR3 nucleotide sequence: TGTGCCAGCAGTTATCGACAGGGGGCGCAGGGCTACGAGCAGTACTTC. The gene calls are TRBV6-5 and TRBJ2-7; TRBD1 aligns across 10 bases. This CDR3 is built from 16 residues. Germline CDR1 MNHEY, CDR2 SVGAGI. V trimming: 3 bases; J trimming: 3 bases; junction bases outside the gene matches: 8.

The chain carries TRBV5-1 and TRBJ2-5; 13 bases are shared with TRBD2. J gave up 3 bases and V 4 bases, and 12 bases lay outside the gene matches. Germline CDR1 and CDR2: SGHRS and YFSETQ. The CDR3 is made up of 18 amino acids. The CDR3 DNA is TGCGCCAGCAGCCCAAGCCCCGGGACTAGCGGGATCGAAGAGACCCAGTACTTC. It is translated as CASSPSPGTSGIEETQYF.